Listed below are T cell receptor beta chains from one sample, sequenced in a study of identical twins. MiXCR, applied by TCRdb to the 5' RACE reads, yields one record per CDR3 protein. This table has hundreds of thousands of distinct CDR3 sequences, about 8% appearing once. These data are also associated with another study on yellow fever vaccine responses in identical twins.

The sample consisted of memory (CD45RO+) T cells sorted from blood. The receptors originated from a woman in her late teens or twenties in good health. The CDR3 runs from the conserved cysteine through the conserved F or W. The order of the fields is D gene, V gene, J gene, clone size, CDR3 DNA, CDR3 protein. D genes are given only for firm matches. Part of the rows lack a size; the others show once, few, many or a class for expanded clones.

-	TRBV29-1	TRBJ1-1	many	TGCAGCGCCCTGGGAGGGGGGTCTGAAGCTTTCTTT	CSALGGGSEAFF
TRBD2	TRBV4-2	TRBJ2-7	-	TGTGCCAGCAGCCAAGCGACTAGCGGGAGCTACGAGCAGTACTTC	CASSQATSGSYEQYF
-	TRBV15	TRBJ2-1	few	TGTGCCACCAGCAGAGATGGCAGGATTAATGAGCAGTTCTTC	CATSRDGRINEQFF
TRBD1	TRBV7-2	TRBJ1-1	many	TGTGCCAGCAGCTTCCAGGGGGGGAACACTGAAGCTTTCTTT	CASSFQGGNTEAFF
-	TRBV20-1	TRBJ2-7	few	TGCAGTGCTAGAGATTTTGGTGCCCCGACGGGGGAGCAGTACTTC	CSARDFGAPTGEQYF
-	TRBV7-9	TRBJ1-1	many	TGTGCCAGCAGCCCTACCTTTGCCAGCTCGGGCACTGAAGCTTTCTTT	CASSPTFASSGTEAFF
-	TRBV21-1	TRBJ1-1	few	TGTGCCAGCAGCCCCCCCGGGGGGTCCACTGAAGCTTTCTTT	CASSPPGGSTEAFF
TRBD1	TRBV10-3	TRBJ1-2	-	TGTGCCATCAGCCGACAGACAGGGGACTATGGCTACACCTTC	CAISRQTGDYGYTF
TRBD2	TRBV7-6	TRBJ2-7	many	TGTGCCAGCAGCGGTAGAGTCAGTAGCGGGATCTACGAGCAGTACTTC	CASSGRVSSGIYEQYF
-	TRBV4-2	TRBJ1-1	few	TGTGCCAGCAGCCAAGATTTTGTGACCTCTGAAGCTTTCTTT	CASSQDFVTSEAFF
-	TRBV9	TRBJ2-3	many	TGTGCCAGCAGCGTACAGGGGGGAGATACGCAGTATTTT	CASSVQGGDTQYF
-	TRBV20-1	TRBJ1-1	many	TGCAGTGCCAACACACCGAACACTGAAGCTTTCTTT	CSANTPNTEAFF
TRBD1	TRBV13	TRBJ2-5	-	TGTGCCAGCAGCCTTACACAGGGGGGAATGGAGACCCAGTACTTC	CASSLTQGGMETQYF
TRBD1	TRBV2	TRBJ2-7	-	TGTGCCAGCACCCTGGGGACAGCCTCCTACGAGCAGTACTTC	CASTLGTASYEQYF
-	TRBV5-1	TRBJ1-4	many	TGCGCCAGCAGCGACGTTCCAGGGAAGGTTGAAAAACTGTTTTTT	CASSDVPGKVEKLFF
-	TRBV29-1	TRBJ1-4	many	TGCAGCGTTGATCAGGGAGGGTCTGGAGAAAAACTGTTTTTT	CSVDQGGSGEKLFF
TRBD1	TRBV5-1	TRBJ2-3	many	TGCGCCAGCAGCTCCCCGACAGGGATCAGCACAGATACGCAGTATTTT	CASSSPTGISTDTQYF
-	TRBV25-1	TRBJ1-1	many	TGTGCCAGCAGTGAAATGAACACTGAAGCTTTCTTT	CASSEMNTEAFF
TRBD1	TRBV12-3/TRBV12-4	TRBJ1-1	many	TGTGCCAGCAGTCGTCCGACAGGGGTTGGCACTGAAGCTTTCTTT	CASSRPTGVGTEAFF
TRBD1	TRBV12-3/TRBV12-4	TRBJ1-6	many	TGTGCCAGCAGTGCCGGGACAGGGTCTTCACCCCTCCACTTT	CASSAGTGSSPLHF
TRBD1	TRBV20-1	TRBJ2-1	few	TGCAGTGCTACCAGGACAGGGAGAAACAATGAGCAGTTCTTC	CSATRTGRNNEQFF
-	TRBV7-6	TRBJ2-3	-	TGTGCCAGCAGCTTAGCAGGGCTATCCTTCACAGATACGCAGTATTTT	CASSLAGLSFTDTQYF
-	TRBV20-1	TRBJ1-1	few	TGCAGTGCTAGTGACAGGTGGGACACTGAAGCTTTCTTT	CSASDRWDTEAFF
-	TRBV20-1	TRBJ2-4	-	TGCAGTGCTCGAAGCTCCCCGGCCAAAAACATTCAGTACTTC	CSARSSPAKNIQYF
-	TRBV7-2	TRBJ2-5	many	TGTGCCAGCAGATTAGTGGAGACCCAGTACTTC	CASRLVETQYF
-	TRBV7-2	TRBJ2-5	few	TGTGCCAGCAGCTTAGAGGCGGAAGAGACCCAGTACTTC	CASSLEAEETQYF
-	TRBV5-1	TRBJ1-5	few	TGCGCCAGCAGCATAGACAGCAGCAATCAGCCCCAGCATTTT	CASSIDSSNQPQHF